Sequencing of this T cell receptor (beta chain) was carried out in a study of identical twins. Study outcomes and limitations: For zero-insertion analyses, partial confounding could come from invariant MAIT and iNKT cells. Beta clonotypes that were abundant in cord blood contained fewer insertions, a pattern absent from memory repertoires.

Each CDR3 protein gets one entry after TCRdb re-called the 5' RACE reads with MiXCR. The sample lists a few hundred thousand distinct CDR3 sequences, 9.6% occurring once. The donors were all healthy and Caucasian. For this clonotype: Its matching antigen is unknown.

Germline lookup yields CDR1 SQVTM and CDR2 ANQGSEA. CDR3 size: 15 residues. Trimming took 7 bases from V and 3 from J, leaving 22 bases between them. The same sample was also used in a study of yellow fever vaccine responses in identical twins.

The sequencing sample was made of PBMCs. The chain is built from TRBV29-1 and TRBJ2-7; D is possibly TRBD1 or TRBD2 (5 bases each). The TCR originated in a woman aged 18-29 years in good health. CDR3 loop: CSASTSNGARYEQYF. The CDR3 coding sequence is TGCAGCGCCAGCACTTCGAACGGGGCTCGCTACGAGCAGTACTTC.